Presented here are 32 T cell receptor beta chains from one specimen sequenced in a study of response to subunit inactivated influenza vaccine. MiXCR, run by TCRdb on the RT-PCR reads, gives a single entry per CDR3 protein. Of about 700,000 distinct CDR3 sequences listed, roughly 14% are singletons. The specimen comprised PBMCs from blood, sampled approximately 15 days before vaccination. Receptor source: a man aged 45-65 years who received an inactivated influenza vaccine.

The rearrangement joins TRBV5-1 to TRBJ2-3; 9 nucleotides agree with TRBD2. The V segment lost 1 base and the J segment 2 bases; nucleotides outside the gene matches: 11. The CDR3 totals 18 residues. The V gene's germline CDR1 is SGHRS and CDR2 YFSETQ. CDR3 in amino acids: CASSLLGLAGVSTDTQYF. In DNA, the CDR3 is TGCGCCAGCAGCTTGTTAGGGTTAGCGGGGGTTTCCACAGATACGCAGTATTTT.

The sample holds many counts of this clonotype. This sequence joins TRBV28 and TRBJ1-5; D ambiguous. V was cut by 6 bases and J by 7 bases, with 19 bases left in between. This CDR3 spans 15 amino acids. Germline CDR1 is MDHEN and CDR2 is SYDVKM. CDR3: CASSPASSGEQPQHF. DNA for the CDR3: TGTGCCAGCAGCCCCGCCTCGTCTGGAGAACAGCCCCAGCATTTT.

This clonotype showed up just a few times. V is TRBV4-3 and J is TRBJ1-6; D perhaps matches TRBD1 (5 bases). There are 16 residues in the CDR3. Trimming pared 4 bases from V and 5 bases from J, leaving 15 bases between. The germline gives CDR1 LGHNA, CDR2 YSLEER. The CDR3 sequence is CASSRGKGRDNSPLHF. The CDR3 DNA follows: TGCGCCAGCAGCCGGGGGAAGGGGCGGGATAATTCACCCCTCCACTTT.

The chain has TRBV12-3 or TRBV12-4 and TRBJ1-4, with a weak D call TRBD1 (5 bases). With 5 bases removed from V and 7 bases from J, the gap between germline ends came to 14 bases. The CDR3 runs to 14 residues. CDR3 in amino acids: CASSQGAGGEKLFF. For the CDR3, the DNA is TGTGCCAGCAGTCAGGGAGCGGGGGGTGAAAAACTGTTTTTT.

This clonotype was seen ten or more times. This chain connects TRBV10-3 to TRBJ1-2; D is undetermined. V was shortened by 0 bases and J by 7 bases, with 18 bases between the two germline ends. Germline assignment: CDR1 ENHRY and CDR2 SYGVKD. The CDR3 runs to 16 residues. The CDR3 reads CAISESTGAGWGGYTF. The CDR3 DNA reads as TGTGCCATCAGTGAGTCGACCGGAGCTGGATGGGGTGGCTACACCTTC.

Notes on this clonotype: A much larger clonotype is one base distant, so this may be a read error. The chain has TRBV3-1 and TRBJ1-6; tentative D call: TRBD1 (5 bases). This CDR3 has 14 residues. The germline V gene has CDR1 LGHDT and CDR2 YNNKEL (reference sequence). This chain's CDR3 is CASSQTGYNSPHHF. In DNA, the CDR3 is TGTGCCAGCAGCCAAACAGGATATAATTCACCCCACCACTTT. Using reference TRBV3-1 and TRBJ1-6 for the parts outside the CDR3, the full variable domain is DTAVSQTPKYLVTQMGNDKSIKCEQNLGHDTMYWYKQDSKKFLKIMFSYNNKELIINETVPNRFSPKSPDKAHLNLHINSLELGDSAVYFCASSQTGYNSPHHFGNGTRLTVT.

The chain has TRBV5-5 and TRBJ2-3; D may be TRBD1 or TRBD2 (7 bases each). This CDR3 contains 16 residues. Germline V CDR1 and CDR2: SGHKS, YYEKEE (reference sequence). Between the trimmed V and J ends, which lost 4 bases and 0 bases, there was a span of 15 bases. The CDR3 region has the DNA TGTGCCAGCAGCGGGCAGGGGGGGCGAAGCACAGATACGCAGTATTTT. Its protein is CASSGQGGRSTDTQYF.

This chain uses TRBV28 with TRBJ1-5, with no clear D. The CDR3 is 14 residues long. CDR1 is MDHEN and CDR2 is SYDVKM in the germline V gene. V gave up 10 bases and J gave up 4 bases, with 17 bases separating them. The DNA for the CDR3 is TGTGCCACCTGCGATCCCCGCGTTAATCAGCCCCAGCATTTT. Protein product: CATCDPRVNQPQHF.

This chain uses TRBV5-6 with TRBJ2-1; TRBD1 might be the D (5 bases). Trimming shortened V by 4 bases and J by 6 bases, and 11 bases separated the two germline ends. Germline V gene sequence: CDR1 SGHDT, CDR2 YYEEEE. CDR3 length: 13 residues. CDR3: CASSLGLGNEQFF. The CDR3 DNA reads TGTGCCAGCAGCCTGGGGCTAGGCAATGAGCAGTTCTTC.

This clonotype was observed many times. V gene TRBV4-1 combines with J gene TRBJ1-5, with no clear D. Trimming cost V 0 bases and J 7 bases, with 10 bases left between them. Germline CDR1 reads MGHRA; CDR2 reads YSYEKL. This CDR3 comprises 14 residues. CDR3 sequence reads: CASSQESTTQPQHF. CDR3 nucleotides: TGCGCCAGCAGCCAAGAAAGCACCACCCAGCCCCAGCATTTT.

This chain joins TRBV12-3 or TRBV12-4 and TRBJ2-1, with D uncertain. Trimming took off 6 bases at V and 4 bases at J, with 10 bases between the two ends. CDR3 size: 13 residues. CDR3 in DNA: TGTGCCAGCAGGCCCGGCCGGTACAATGAGCAGTTCTTC. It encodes CASRPGRYNEQFF.

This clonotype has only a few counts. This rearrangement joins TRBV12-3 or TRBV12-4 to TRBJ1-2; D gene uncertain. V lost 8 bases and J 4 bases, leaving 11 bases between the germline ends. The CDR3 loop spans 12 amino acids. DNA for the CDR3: TGTGCCAGCTCTATCGGTGGCTATGGCTACACCTTC. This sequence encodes CASSIGGYGYTF.

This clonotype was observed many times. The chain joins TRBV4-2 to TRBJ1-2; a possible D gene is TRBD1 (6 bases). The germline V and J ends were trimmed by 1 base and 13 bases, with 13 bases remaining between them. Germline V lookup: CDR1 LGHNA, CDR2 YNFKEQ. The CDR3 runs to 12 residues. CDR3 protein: CASSQGQGRTTF. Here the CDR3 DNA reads TGTGCCAGCAGCCAAGGGCAGGGGAGGACCACCTTC.

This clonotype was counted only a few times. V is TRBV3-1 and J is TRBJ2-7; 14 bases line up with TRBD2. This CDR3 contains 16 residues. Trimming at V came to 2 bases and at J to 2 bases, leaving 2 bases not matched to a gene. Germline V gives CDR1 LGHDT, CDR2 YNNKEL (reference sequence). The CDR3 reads CASSQSGLAGAYEQYF. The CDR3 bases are TGTGCCAGCAGCCAATCGGGACTAGCGGGAGCCTACGAGCAGTACTTC.

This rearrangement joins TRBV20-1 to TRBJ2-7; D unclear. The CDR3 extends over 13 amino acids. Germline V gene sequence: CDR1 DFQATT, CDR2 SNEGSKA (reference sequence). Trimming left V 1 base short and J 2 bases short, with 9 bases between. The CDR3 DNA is TGCAGTGCTAGAGGGCCCGCGGCCTACGAGCAGTACTTC. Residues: CSARGPAAYEQYF.

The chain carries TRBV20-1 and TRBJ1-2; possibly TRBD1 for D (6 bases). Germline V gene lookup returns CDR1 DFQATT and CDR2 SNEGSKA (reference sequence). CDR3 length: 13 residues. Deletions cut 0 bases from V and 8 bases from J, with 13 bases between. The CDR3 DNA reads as TGCAGTGCTAGAGAGAGGGTAGGGGGAGGCTACACCTTC. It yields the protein CSARERVGGGYTF.

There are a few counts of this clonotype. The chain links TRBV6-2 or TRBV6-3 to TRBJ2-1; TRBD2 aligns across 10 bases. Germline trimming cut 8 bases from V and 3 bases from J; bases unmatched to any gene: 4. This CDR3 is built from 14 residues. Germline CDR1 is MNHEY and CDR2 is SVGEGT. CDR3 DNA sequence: TGTGCCAGCCAGGGACTAGCGAACTACAATGAGCAGTTCTTC. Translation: CASQGLANYNEQFF.

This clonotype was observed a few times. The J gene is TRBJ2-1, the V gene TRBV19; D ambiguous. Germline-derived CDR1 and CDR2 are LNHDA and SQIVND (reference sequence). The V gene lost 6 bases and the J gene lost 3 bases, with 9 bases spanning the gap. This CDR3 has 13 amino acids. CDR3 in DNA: TGTGCCAGTAGGGAACAGAGCTACAATGAGCAGTTCTTC. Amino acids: CASREQSYNEQFF. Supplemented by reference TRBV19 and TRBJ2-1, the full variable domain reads DGGITQSPKYLFRKEGQNVTLSCEQNLNHDAMYWYRQDPGQGLRLIYYSQIVNDFQKGDIAEGYSVSREKKESFPLTVTSAQKNPTAFYLCASREQSYNEQFFGPGTRLTVL.

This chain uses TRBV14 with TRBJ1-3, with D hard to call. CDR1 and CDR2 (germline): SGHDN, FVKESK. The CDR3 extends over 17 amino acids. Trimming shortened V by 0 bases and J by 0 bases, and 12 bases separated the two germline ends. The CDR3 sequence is CASSQDPSFYSGNTIYF. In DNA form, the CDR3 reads TGTGCCAGCAGCCAAGACCCATCGTTTTACTCTGGAAACACCATATATTTT.

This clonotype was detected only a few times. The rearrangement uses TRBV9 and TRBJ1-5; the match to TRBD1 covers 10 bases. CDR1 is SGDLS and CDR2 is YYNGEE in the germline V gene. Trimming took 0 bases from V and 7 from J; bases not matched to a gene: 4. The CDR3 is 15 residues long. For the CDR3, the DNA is TGTGCCAGCAGCGTAGGACAGGGGGCCGGGCAGCCCCAGCATTTT. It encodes CASSVGQGAGQPQHF.

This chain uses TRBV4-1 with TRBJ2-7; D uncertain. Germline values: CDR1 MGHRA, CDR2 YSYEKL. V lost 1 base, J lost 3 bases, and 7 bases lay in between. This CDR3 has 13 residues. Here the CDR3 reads CASSQGGDYEQYF. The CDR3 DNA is TGCGCCAGCAGCCAAGGAGGAGACTACGAGCAGTACTTC.

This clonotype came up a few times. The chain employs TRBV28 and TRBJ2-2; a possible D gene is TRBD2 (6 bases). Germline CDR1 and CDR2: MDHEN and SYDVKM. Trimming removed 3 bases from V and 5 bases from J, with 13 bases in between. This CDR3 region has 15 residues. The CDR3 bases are TGTGCCAGCAGTTTCGGGGGAAAGCGGACCGGGGAGCTGTTTTTT. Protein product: CASSFGGKRTGELFF.

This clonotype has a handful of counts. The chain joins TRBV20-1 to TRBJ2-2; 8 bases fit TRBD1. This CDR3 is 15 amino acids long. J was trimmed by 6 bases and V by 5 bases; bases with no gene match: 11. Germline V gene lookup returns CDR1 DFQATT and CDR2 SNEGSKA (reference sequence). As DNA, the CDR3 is TGCAGTGCTTTCGGACAGGGTGGGGGTTCCGGGGAGCTGTTTTTT. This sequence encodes CSAFGQGGGSGELFF.

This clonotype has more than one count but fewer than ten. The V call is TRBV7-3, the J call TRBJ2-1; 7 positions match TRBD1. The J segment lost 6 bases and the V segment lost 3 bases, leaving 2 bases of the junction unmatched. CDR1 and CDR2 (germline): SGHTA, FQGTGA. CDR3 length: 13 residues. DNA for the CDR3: TGTGCCAGCAGCTTGGGACAGCTCAATGAGCAGTTCTTC. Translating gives CASSLGQLNEQFF.

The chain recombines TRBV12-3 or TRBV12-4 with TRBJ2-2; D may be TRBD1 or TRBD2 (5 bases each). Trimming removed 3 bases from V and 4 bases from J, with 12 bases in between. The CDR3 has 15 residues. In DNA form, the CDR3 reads TGTGCCAGCAGTTTTGGGGGTTTGGGCACCGGGGAGCTGTTTTTT. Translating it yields CASSFGGLGTGELFF.

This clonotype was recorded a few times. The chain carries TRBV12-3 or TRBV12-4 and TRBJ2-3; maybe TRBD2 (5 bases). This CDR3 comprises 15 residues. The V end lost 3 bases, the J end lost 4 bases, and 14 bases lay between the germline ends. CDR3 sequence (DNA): TGTGCCAGCAGTTTGTCGGGGTTAAAGGCAGATACGCAGTATTTT. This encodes CASSLSGLKADTQYF.

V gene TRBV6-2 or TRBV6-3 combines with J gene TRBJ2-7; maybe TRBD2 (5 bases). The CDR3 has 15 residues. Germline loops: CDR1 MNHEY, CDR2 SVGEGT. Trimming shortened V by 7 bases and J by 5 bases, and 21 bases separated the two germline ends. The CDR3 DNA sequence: TGTGCCAGCACCCTTCGGACGGAGGCAACGAACGAGCAGTACTTC. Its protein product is CASTLRTEATNEQYF.

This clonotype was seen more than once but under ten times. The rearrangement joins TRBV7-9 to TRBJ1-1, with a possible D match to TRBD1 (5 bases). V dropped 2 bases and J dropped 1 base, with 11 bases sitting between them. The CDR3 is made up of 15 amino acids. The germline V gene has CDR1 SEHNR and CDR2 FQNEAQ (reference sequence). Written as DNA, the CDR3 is TGTGCCAGCAGCTTAAGGTCGGGACGGAACACTGAAGCTTTCTTT. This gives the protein CASSLRSGRNTEAFF.

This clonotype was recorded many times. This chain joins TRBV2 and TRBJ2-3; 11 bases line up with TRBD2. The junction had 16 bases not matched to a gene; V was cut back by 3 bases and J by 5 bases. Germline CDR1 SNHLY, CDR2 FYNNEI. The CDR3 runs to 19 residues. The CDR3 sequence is CASSDPGLAVLLRRDTQYF. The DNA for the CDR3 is TGTGCCAGCAGTGACCCGGGACTAGCGGTTCTCCTACGACGAGATACGCAGTATTTT.

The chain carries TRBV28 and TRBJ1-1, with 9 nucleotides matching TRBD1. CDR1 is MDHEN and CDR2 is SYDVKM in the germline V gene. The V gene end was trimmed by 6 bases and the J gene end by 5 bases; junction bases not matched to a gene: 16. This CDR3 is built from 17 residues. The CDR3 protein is CASRNLGTGRFRTEAFF. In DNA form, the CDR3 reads TGTGCCAGCAGGAATCTTGGGACAGGGAGGTTTCGGACTGAAGCTTTCTTT.

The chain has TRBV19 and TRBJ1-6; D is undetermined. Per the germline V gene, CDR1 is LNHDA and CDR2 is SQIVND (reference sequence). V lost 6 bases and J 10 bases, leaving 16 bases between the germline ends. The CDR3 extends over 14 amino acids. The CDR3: CASSLPDSRSPLHF. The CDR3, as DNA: TGTGCCAGTAGCCTACCTGATTCAAGGTCACCCCTCCACTTT.

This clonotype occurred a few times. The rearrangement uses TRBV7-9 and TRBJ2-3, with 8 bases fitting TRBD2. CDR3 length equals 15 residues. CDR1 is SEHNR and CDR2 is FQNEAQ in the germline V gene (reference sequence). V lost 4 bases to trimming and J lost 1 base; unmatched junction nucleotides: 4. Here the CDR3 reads CASSSREGRTDTQYF. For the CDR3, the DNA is TGTGCCAGCAGCTCACGGGAGGGCCGCACAGATACGCAGTATTTT.